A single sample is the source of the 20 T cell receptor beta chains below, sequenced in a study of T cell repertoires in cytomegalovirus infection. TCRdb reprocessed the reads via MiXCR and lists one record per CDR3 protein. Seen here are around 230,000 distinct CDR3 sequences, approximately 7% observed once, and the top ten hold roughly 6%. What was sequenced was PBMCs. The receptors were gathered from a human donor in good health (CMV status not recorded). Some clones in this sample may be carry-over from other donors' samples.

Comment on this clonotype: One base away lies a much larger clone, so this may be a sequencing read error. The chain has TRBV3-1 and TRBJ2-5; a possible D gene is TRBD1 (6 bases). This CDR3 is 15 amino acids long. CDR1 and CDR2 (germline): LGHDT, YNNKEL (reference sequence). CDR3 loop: CASSKDGGHQETQYF. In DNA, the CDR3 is TGTGCCAGCAGCAAAGATGGGGGCCACCAAGAGACCCAGTACTTC.

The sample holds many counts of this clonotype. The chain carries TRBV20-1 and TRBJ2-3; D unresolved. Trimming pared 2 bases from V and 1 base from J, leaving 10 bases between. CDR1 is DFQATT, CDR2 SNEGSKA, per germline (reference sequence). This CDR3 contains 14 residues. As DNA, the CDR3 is TGCAGTGCTAGATCCGGGTTCGGCACAGATACGCAGTATTTT. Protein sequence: CSARSGFGTDTQYF.

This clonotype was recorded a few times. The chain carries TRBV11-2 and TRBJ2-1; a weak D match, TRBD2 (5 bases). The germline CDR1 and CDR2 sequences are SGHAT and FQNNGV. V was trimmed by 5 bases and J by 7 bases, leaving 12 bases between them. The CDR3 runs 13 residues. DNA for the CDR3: TGTGCCAGCAGCGAGGGCCCTGGGAATGAGCAGTTCTTC. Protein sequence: CASSEGPGNEQFF.

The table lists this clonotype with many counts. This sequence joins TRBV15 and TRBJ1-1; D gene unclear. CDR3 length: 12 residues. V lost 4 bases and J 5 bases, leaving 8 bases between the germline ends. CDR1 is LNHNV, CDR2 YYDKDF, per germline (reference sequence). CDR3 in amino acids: CATSTQRTEAFF. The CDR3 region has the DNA TGTGCCACCAGCACACAACGAACTGAAGCTTTCTTT.

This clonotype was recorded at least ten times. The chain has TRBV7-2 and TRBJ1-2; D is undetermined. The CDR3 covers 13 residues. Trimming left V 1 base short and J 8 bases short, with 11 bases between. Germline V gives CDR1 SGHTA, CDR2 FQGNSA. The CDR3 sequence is CASSLVRVGGYTF. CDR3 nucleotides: TGTGCCAGCAGCTTAGTTCGGGTGGGGGGCTACACCTTC.

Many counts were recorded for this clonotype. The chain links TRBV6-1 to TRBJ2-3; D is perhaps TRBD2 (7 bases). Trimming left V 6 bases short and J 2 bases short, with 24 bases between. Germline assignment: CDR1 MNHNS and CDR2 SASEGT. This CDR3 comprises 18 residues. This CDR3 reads CASSSGITAGAITDTQYF. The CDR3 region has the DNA TGTGCCAGCAGCTCGGGAATCACGGCGGGGGCCATCACAGATACGCAGTATTTT.

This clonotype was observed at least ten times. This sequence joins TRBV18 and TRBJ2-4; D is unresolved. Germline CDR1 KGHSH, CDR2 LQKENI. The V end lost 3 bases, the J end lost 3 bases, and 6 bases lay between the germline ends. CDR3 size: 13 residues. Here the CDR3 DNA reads TGTGCCAGCTCACCCGCTGACAAAAACATTCAGTACTTC. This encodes CASSPADKNIQYF.

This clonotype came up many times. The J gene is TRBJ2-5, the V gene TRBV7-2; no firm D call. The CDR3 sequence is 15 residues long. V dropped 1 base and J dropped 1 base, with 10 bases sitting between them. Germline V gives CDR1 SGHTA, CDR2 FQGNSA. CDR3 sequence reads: CASSLGSPGQETQYF. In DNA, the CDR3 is TGTGCCAGCAGCTTAGGATCCCCGGGCCAAGAGACCCAGTACTTC.

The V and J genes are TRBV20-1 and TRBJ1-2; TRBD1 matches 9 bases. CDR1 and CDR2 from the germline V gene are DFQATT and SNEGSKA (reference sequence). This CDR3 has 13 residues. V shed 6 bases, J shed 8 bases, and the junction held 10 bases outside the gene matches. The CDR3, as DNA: TGCAGTGCGACGGGACAGGGAAGGGGCGGCTACACCTTC. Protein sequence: CSATGQGRGGYTF.

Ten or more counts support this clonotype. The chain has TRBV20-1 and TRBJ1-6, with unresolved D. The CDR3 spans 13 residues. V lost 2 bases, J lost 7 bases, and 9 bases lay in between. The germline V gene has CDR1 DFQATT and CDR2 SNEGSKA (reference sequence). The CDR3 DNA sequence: TGCAGTGCTAGACCACGGGAAAATTCACCCCTCCACTTT. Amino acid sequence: CSARPRENSPLHF.

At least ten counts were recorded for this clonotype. The CDR3 DNA reads as TGTGCCAGCAGCTTAATTCCGACCCGCCAAGAGACCCAGTACTTC. It encodes CASSLIPTRQETQYF. This chain uses TRBV7-8 with TRBJ2-5; D gene ambiguous. The CDR3 runs 15 residues. The germline V gene encodes CDR1 SGHVS and CDR2 FQNEAQ. Between the trimmed V and J ends, which lost 2 bases and 1 base, there was a span of 11 bases.

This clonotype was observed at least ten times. CDR3 sequence: CASSLAHAGLETEAFF. The CDR3 DNA is TGTGCCAGCAGCTTAGCCCATGCAGGACTTGAGACTGAAGCTTTCTTT. The chain uses TRBV7-6 and TRBJ1-1; D remains ambiguous. Per the germline V gene, CDR1 is SGHVS and CDR2 is FNYEAQ. The CDR3 contains 16 residues. Trimming shortened V by 0 bases and J by 5 bases, and 16 bases separated the two germline ends.

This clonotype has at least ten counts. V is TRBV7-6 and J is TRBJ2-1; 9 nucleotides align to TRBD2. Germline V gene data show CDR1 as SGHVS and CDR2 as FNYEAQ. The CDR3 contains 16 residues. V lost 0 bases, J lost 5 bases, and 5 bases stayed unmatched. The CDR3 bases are TGTGCCAGCAGCTTAGCGGTTGCGGGGGGGAACAATGAGCAGTTCTTC. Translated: CASSLAVAGGNNEQFF.

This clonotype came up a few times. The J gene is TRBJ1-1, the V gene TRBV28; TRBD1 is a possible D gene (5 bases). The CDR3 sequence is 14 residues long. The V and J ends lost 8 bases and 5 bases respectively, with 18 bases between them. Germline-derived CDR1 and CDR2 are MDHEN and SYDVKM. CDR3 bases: TGTGCCAGCGAAACATACCCCGGGGGAACTGAAGCTTTCTTT. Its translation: CASETYPGGTEAFF.

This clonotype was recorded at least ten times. The CDR3 nucleotides read TGTGCCAGCAGTTACAAGGTATGGTCGGGGAACACTGAAGCTTTCTTT. This gives the protein CASSYKVWSGNTEAFF. The chain joins TRBV6-2 or TRBV6-3 to TRBJ1-1, with D unclear. The germline CDR1 and CDR2 sequences are MNHEY and SVGEGT. The V gene lost 2 bases and the J gene lost 1 base, with 14 bases spanning the gap. CDR3 size: 16 residues.

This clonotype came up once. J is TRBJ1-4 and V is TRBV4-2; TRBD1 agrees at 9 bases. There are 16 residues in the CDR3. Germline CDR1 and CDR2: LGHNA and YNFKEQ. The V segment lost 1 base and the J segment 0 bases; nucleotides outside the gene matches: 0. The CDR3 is CASSQGQGATNEKLFF. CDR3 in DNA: TGTGCCAGCAGCCAAGGACAGGGGGCAACTAATGAAAAACTGTTTTTT.

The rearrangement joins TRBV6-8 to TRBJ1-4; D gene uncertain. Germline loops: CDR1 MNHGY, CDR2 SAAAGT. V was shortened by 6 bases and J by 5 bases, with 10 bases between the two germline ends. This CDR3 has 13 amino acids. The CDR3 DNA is TGTGCCAGCAGCCTCGCGGTGAATGAAAAACTGTTTTTT. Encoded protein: CASSLAVNEKLFF.

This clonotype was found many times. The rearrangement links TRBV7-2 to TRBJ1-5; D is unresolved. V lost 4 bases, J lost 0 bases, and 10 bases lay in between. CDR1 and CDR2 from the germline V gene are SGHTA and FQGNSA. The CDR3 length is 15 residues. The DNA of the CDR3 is TGTGCCAGCAGCTACGGACTGGATAGCAATCAGCCCCAGCATTTT. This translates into CASSYGLDSNQPQHF.

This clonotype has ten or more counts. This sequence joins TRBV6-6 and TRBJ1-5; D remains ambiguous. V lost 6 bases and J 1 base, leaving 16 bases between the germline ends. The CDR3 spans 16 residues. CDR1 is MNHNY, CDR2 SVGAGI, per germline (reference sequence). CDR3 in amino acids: CASRGRGEASNQPQHF. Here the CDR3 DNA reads TGTGCCAGCAGAGGCCGGGGAGAAGCGAGCAATCAGCCCCAGCATTTT.

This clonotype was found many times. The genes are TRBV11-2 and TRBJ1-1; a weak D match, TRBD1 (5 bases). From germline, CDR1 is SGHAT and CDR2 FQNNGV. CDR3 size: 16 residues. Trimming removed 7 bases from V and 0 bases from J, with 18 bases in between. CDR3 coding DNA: TGTGCCAGCACCCGGGGGATTAGGGGTTTGAACACTGAAGCTTTCTTT. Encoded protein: CASTRGIRGLNTEAFF.